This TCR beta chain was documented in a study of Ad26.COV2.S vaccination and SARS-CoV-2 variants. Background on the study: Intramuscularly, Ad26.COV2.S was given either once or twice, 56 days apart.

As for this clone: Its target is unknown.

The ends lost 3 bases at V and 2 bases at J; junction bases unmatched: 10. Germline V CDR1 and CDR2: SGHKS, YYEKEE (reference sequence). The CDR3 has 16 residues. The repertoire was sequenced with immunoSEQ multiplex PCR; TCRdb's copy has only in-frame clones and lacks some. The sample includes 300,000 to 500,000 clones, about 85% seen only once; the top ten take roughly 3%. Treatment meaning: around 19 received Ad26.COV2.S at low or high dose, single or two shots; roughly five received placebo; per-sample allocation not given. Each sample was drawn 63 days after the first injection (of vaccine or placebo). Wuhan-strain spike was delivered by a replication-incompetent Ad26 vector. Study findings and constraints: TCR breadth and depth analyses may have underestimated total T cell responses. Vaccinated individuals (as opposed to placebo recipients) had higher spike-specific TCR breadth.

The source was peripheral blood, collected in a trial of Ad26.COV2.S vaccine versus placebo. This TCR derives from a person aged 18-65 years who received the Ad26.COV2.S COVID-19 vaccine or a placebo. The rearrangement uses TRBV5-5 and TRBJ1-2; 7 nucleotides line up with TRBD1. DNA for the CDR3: TGTGCCAGCAGCTATGACAGGGTTCGGGGAAACTATGGCTACACCTTC. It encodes CASSYDRVRGNYGYTF.